One sample yielded the 2 T cell receptor beta chains listed below, sequenced in a study of CD4 and CD8 cells across lung adenocarcinoma regions. TCRdb passed the PCR reads through MiXCR, listing each CDR3 protein once. The profile covers roughly 20,000 distinct CDR3 sequences, with 54% appearing a single time and around a quarter taken by the ten largest. The specimen was CD8+ T cells from the center of a lung tumor. These receptors all stem from a female donor with lung adenocarcinoma. The CD4 and CD8 labels of this study may be unreliable.

Of note for this clonotype: One junction end disagrees with the germline gene, perhaps due to a read error. The V gene is TRBV10-3, the J gene TRBJ2-2, with D possibly called TRBD1 or TRBD2 (5 bases each). The CDR3 covers 15 residues. CDR1 and CDR2 from the germline V gene are ENHRY and SYGVKD. CDR3 in amino acids: CARGGQAVSTGTLYF. CDR3 coding DNA: TGTGCCCGGGGCGGCCAAGCGGTGAGCACAGGTACGCTGTATTTT.

This clonotype was found a few times. The V call is TRBV6-1, the J call TRBJ2-1; 10 bases map to TRBD1. The end of the DNA fits TRBJ2-7 better, so the J call may be wrong. The CDR3 has 15 amino acids. Germline lookup yields CDR1 MNHNS and CDR2 SASEGT. DNA of the CDR3: TGTGCCAGCAGTGAATTGGGACAGGGGTCCTACGAGCAGTACTTC. Its protein product is CASSELGQGSYEQYF.